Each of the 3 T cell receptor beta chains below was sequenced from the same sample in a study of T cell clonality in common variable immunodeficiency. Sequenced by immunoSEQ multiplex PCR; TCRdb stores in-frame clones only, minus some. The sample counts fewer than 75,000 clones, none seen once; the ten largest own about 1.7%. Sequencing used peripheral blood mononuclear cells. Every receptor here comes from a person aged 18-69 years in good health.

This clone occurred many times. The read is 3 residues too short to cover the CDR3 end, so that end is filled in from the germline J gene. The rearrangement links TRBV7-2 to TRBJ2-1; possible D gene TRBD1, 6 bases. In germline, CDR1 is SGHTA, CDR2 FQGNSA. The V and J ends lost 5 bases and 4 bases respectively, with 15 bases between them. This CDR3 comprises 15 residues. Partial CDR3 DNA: TGTGCCAGCAGCCCAGGGGCCGGGGTTTACAATGAG. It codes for CASSPGAGVYNE. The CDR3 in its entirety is CASSPGAGVYNEQFF.

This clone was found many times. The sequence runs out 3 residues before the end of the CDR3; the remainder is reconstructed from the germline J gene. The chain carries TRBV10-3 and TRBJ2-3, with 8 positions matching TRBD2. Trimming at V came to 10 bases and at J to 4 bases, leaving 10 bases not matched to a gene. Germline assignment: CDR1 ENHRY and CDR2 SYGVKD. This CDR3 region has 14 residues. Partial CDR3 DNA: TGTGCCACAAAACTAGCGGTGGCCTCAGATACG. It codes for CATKLAVASDT. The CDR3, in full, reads CATKLAVASDTQYF.

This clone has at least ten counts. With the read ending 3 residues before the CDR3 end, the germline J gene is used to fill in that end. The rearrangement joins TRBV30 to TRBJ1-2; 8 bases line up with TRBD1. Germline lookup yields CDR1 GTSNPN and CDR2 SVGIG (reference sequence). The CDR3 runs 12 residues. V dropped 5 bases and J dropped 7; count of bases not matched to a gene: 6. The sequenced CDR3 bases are TGTGCCTGGGAGGACAGGGTATTTGGC. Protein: CAWEDRVFG. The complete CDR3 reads CAWEDRVFGYTF. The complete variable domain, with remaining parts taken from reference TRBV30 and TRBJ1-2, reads SQTIHQWPATLVQPVGSPLSLECTVEGTSNPNLYWYRQAAGRGLQLLFYSVGIGQISSEVPQNLSASRPQDRQFILSSKKLLLSDSGFYLCAWEDRVFGYTFGSGTRLTVV.